This passage covers 6 T cell receptor beta chains from one sample sequenced in a study of T cells in tuberculosis. Cells were sorted from thawed PBMC rested overnight and stained with GMM-loaded CD1B tetramer, viability dye and anti-CD3. The CD1B tetramers carried C32 glucose monomycolate purified from Rhodococcus equi. TCRdb's copy holds only in-frame clones and misses some; the assay was immunoSEQ multiplex PCR. Of 60,000 or so clones in the sample, 81% were seen once. The sequenced sample was CD1b-GMM tetramer-negative cells sorted from PBMCs. Every receptor here comes from an adult woman with latent tuberculosis.

This chain uses TRBV4-2 with TRBJ1-3; D is perhaps TRBD1 (6 bases). The CDR3 extends over 16 amino acids. The V end was cut by 0 bases, the J end by 4 bases, with 13 bases between. Germline values: CDR1 LGHNA, CDR2 YNFKEQ. The CDR3 nucleotides are TGTGCCAGCAGCCAAGATTGGGGGGGCCTCGGAAACACCATATATTTT. Translating it yields CASSQDWGGLGNTIYF.

The chain uses TRBV29-1 and TRBJ2-4, with 9 bases fitting TRBD1. Germline CDR1 and CDR2: SQVTM and ANQGSEA. Germline trimming cut 4 bases from V and 8 bases from J; bases unmatched to any gene: 6. The CDR3 contains 13 residues. The CDR3 loop is CSVGKDRGDIQYF. Written as DNA, the CDR3 is TGCAGCGTTGGAAAGGACAGGGGTGACATTCAGTACTTC.

This clone was counted once. The chain recombines TRBV27 with TRBJ2-1, with a tentative D call TRBD2 (6 bases). V lost 5 bases, J lost 1 base, and 15 bases lay in between. This CDR3 has 16 amino acids. Per germline, CDR1 MNHEY and CDR2 SMNVEV (reference sequence). The CDR3 nucleotides read TGTGCCAGCAGTGGGGGTGGAGGGTGGTCCTACAATGAGCAGTTCTTC. Amino acids: CASSGGGGWSYNEQFF.

J is TRBJ2-5 and V is TRBV7-8; D is ambiguous. This CDR3 is 13 amino acids long. V lost 4 bases, J lost 0 bases, and 6 bases lay in between. Germline CDR1 reads SGHVS; CDR2 reads FQNEAQ. The DNA for the CDR3 is TGTGCCAGCAGCTCCCAGTACCAAGAGACCCAGTACTTC. It specifies CASSSQYQETQYF.

The genes are TRBV27 and TRBJ2-5, with a tentative D call TRBD1 (5 bases). The V and J ends lost 0 bases and 5 bases respectively, with 10 bases between them. This CDR3 contains 14 residues. Germline V gene lookup returns CDR1 MNHEY and CDR2 SMNVEV (reference sequence). CDR3 nucleotides: TGTGCCAGCAGTTTATCACGGACAACGGAGACCCAGTACTTC. This gives the protein CASSLSRTTETQYF.

The chain recombines TRBV5-1 with TRBJ2-7, with TRBD1 matching over 7 bases. Germline-derived CDR1 and CDR2 are SGHRS and YFSETQ. The CDR3 sequence is 12 residues long. Trimming took 4 bases from V and 7 from J; bases not matched to a gene: 5. CDR3 protein: CASSLDREEQYF. The CDR3 coding sequence is TGCGCCAGCAGCCTTGACAGGGAAGAGCAGTACTTC.